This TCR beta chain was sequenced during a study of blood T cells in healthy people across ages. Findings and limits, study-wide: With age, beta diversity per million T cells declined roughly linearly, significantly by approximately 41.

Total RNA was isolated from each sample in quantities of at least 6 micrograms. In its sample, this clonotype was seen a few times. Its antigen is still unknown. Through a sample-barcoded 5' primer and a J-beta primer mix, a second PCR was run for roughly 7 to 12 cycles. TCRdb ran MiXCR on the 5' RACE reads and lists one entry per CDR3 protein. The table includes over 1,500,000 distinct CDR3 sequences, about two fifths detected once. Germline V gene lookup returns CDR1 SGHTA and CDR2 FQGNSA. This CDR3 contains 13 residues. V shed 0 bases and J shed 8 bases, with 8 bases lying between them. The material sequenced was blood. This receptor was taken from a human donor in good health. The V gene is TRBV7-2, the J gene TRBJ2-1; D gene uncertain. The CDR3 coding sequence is TGTGCCAGCAGCTTAGCGCCTTCCGATGAGCAGTTCTTC. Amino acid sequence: CASSLAPSDEQFF.